The clone carrying this TCR beta chain has ten or more counts. This entry comes from a study of T cell repertoires in cytomegalovirus infection. CDR3 length: 18 amino acids. The germline CDR1 and CDR2 sequences are MDHEN and SYDVKM. V shed 6 bases, J shed 9 bases, and the junction held 18 bases outside the gene matches. TCRdb redid the calling of the reads with MiXCR, one entry per CDR3 protein. The sample includes 250,000 or so distinct CDR3 sequences, approximately 9.1% seen only once; the top ten take roughly 15%. Material for sequencing was PBMCs. The receptor was derived from a human donor in good health (CMV status not recorded). Some clones in this sample may be carry-over from other donors' samples. The V call is TRBV28, the J call TRBJ2-1; 12 nucleotides agree with TRBD2. Written as DNA, the CDR3 is TGTGCCAGCAGCCCCCTGCTAGCGGGGGGGCCATGGTTAGGTGAGCAGTTCTTC. The encoded protein is CASSPLLAGGPWLGEQFF.